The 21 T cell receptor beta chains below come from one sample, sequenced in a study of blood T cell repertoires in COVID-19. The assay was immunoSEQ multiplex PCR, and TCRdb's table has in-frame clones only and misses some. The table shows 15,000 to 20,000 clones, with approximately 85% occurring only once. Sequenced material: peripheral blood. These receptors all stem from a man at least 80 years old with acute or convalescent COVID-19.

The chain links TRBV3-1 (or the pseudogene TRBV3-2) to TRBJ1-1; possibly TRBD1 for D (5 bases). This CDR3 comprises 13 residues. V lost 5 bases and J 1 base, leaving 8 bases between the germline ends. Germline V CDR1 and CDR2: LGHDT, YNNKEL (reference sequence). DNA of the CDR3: TGTGCCAGCAGCGGGGGGTCGAACACTGAAGCTTTCTTT. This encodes CASSGGSNTEAFF.

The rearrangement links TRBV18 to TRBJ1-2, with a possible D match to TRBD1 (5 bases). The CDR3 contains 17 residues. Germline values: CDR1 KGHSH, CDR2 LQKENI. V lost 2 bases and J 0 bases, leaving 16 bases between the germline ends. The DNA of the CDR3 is TGTGCCAGCTCACCATCATCTGGCGGGGGTTCTAACTATGGCTACACCTTC. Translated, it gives CASSPSSGGGSNYGYTF.

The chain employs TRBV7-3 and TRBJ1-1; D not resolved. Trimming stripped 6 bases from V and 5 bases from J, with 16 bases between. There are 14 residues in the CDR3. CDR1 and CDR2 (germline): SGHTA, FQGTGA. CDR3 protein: CASSPTHGDTEAFF. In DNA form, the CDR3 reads TGTGCCAGCAGTCCGACCCACGGGGATACTGAAGCTTTCTTT.

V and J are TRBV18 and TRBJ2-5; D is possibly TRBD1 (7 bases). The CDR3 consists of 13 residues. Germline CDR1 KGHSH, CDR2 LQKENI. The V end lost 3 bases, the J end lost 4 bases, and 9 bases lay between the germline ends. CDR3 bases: TGTGCCAGCTCACCGCAGGGGGGAGAGACCCAGTACTTC. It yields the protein CASSPQGGETQYF.

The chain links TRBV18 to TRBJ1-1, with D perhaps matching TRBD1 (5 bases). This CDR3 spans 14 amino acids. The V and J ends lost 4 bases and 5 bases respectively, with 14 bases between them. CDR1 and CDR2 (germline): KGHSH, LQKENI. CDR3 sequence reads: CASSRQPEGTEAFF. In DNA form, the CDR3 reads TGTGCCAGCTCACGACAGCCGGAGGGTACTGAAGCTTTCTTT.

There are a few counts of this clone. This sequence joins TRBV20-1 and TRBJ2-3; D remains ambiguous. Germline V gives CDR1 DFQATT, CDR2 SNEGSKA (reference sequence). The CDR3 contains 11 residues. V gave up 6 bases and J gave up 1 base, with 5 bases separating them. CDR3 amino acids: CSAPGTDTQYF. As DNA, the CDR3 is TGCAGTGCCCCTGGCACAGATACGCAGTATTTT.

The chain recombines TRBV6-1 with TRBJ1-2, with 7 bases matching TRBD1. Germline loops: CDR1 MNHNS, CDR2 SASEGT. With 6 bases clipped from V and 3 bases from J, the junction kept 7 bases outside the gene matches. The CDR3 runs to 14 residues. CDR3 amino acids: CASSPETGDYGYTF. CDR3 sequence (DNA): TGTGCCAGCAGCCCCGAAACAGGGGACTATGGCTACACCTTC.

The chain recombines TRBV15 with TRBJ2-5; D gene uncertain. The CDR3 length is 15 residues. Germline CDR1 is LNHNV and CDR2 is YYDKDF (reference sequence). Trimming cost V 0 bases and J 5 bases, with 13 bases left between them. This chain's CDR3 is CATSRDWSPRETQYF. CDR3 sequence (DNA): TGTGCCACCAGCAGAGATTGGAGCCCGCGGGAGACCCAGTACTTC.

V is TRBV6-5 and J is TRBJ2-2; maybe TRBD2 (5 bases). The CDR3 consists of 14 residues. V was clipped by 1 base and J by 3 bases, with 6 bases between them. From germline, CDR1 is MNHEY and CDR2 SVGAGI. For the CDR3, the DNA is TGTGCCAGCAGTTACTGGCGGGACACCGGGGAGCTGTTTTTT. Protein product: CASSYWRDTGELFF.

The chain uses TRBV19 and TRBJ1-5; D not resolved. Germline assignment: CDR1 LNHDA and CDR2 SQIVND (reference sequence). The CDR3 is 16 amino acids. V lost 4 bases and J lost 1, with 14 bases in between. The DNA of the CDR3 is TGTGCCAGTAGTAGCGGGTGGCCTGGGAGCAATCAGCCCCAGCATTTT. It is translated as CASSSGWPGSNQPQHF.

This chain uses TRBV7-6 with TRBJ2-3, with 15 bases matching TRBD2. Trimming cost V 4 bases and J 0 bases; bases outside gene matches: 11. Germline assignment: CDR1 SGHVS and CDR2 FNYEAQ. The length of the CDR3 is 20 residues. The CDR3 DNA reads TGTGCCAGCAGCTCCGGACTAGCGGGGGGGTGGGGCGCTAGCACAGATACGCAGTATTTT. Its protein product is CASSSGLAGGWGASTDTQYF.

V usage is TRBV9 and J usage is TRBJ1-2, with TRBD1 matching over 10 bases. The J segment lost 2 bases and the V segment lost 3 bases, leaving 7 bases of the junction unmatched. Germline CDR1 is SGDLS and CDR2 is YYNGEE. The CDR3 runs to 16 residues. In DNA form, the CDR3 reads TGTGCCAGCAGCGCGACAGGGGGCACCTCCAACTATGGCTACACCTTC. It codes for CASSATGGTSNYGYTF.

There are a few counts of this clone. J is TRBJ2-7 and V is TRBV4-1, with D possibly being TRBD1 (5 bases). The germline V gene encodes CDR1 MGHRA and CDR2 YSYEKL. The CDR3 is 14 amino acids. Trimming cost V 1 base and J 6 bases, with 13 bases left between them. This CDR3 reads CASSQAGNLGEQYF. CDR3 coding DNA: TGCGCCAGCAGCCAAGCAGGGAACTTGGGCGAGCAGTACTTC.

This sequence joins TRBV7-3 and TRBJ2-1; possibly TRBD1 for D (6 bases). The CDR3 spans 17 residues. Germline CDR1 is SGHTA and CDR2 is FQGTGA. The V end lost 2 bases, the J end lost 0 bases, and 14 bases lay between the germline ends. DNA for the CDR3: TGTGCCAGCAGCTTATGGGGTGCAGGGGCCTCCTACAATGAGCAGTTCTTC. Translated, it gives CASSLWGAGASYNEQFF.

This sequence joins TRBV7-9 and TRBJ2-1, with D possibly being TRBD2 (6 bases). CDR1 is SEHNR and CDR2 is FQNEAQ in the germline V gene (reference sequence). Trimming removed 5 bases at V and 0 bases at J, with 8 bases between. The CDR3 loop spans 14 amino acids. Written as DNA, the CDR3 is TGTGCCAGCAGCGCGGGGAGCTCCTACAATGAGCAGTTCTTC. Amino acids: CASSAGSSYNEQFF.

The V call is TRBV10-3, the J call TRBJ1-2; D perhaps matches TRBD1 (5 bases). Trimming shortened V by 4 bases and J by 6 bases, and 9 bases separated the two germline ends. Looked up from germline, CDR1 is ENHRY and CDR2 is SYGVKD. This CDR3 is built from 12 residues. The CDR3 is CAISADRNGYTF. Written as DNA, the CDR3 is TGTGCCATCAGTGCAGACAGAAATGGCTACACCTTC.

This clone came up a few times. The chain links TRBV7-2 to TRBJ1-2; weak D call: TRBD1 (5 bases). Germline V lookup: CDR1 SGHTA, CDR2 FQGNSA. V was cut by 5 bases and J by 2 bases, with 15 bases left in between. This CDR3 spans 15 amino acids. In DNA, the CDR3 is TGTGCCAGCAGCCCCCGGGGGGGGAGCAACTATGGCTACACCTTC. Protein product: CASSPRGGSNYGYTF.

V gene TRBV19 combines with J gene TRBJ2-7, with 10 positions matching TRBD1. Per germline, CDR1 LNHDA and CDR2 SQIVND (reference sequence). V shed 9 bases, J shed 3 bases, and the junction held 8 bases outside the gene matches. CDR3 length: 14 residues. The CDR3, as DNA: TGTGCCAGCCAGATGACAGGGGGCGTCTACGAGCAGTACTTC. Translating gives CASQMTGGVYEQYF.

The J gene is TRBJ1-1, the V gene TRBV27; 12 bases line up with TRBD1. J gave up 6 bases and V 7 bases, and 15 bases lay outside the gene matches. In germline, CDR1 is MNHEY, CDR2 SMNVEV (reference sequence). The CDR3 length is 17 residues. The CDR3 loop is CASTLLGTGGDRAEAFF. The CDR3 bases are TGTGCCAGCACCCTCCTAGGGACAGGGGGCGATAGGGCTGAAGCTTTCTTT.

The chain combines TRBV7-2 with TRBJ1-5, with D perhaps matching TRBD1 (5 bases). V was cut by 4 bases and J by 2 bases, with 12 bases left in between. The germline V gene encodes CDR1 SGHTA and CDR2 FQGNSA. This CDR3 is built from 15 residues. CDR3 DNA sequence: TGTGCCAGCAGCTCGAATGGGGGGGGCAATCAGCCCCAGCATTTT. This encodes CASSSNGGGNQPQHF.

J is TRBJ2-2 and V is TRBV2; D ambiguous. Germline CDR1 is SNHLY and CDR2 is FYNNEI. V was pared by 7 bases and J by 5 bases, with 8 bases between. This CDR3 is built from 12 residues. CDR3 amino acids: CASNPRTGELFF. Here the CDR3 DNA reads TGTGCCAGCAACCCCAGGACCGGGGAGCTGTTTTTT.